This TCR beta chain was identified in a study of regulatory T cells in long-lasting Graves disease. TCR beta libraries were built with iRepertoire HTBI primers and Arm-PCR of CDR3 regions. TCRdb reprocessed the multiplex PCR reads with MiXCR, giving one entry per CDR3 protein. The sample yields some 490,000 distinct CDR3 sequences, approximately 12% seen once. At least ten counts were recorded for this clonotype. The time point was: newly diagnosed GD, antithyroid drugs for less than 3 months. PBMC RNA served as the TCR library source. The CDR3 spans 16 residues. Germline trimming cut 5 bases from V and 3 bases from J; bases unmatched to any gene: 5. Germline values: CDR1 KGHSH, CDR2 LQKENI. The same data also went into a second study, on T cells in Graves' hyperthyroidism and ophthalmopathy. That report adds: Criteria for exclusion of patients were uncontrolled infection, other autoimmune disease, pregnancy or lactation. HTBI primers were the set used in a first-round RT-PCR of the TCR CDR3.

This chain links TRBV18 with TRBJ1-4; 11 bases align to TRBD1. The sequence was obtained from a woman aged 25-40 years with Graves disease. Specimen: peripheral blood mononuclear cells (PBMCs), collected at new diagnosis, from a patient treated with antithyroid drugs. The DNA for the CDR3 is TGTGCCAGCTCATCCGGGACAGGGGGTGCTAATGAAAAACTGTTTTTT. Translating gives CASSSGTGGANEKLFF.